This T cell receptor (beta chain) was recorded in a study of T cell responses to AZD1222 COVID-19 vaccine (TCRdb year 2021). Regarding the complete study: A total of 233 trial participants underwent TCR sequencing, of whom more than 200 had received two doses of AZD1222 and approximately 26 had received two doses of the MenACWY control vaccine. Enrollment into the trials was organized by age into subgroups of 18-55, 56-69 and 70-plus years, and those subgroups contained roughly 150, 30 and 60 TCR-sequenced participants, respectively. Overall study outcomes, separate from this receptor: Reportedly, close to half of the unique spike-specific TCRs recognized epitopes lying outside the regions that are mutated in the B.1.351 and B.1.1.7 variants. Participants were mostly white British, with more females than males. The authors suggested clonal diversity may have been underestimated. In the small 56-69-year group, the increase in depth fell short of significance, most likely because of low power. After two AZD1222 doses, spike-specific TCR breadth and depth were significantly higher than at day 0 and than in MenACWY recipients. Because no day 14 peak-response samples were available, repertoires were characterized only after the peak T cell response. The whole spike protein was spanned by vaccine-associated CD4 TCRs, and dominant responses were seen in regions 160-218 and 743-854. Conclusions about previously exposed vaccinees were limited because only six AZD1222 recipients were SARS-CoV-2 seropositive at baseline.

The meaning of the sample's time point label: about 28 days (+/-7) after the second vaccine dose. The treatment or condition label corresponds to: meningococcal conjugate vaccine given as trial control. Vaccinee samples came from UK trials COV001 and COV002, including a single-blind randomized controlled phase 2/3 trial of AZD1222 (ChAdOx1 nCoV-19) in healthy adults. For TCRbeta chain sequencing, PBMC samples from trial participants were taken at day 0 and at day 28 after the second dose. From the germline V gene (reference sequence), CDR1 is SGHNT and CDR2 is YYREEE. Relative to germline, V is 0 bases shorter and J is 0 bases shorter, with 12 bases between their ends. The CDR3 holds 17 amino acids from the cysteine to the phenylalanine. Only the CDR3 portion is preserved as DNA: 51 bases, with reading frame beginning at the first base. The CDR3 regions of human TCRbeta chains were subjected to immunosequencing. The authors' pipeline ran thus. Repertoire TCRs were matched against a reference library of SARS-CoV-2-specific TCRs generated with the MIRA antigen-specificity platform. Breadth was defined as the fraction of unique TCRs that were SARS-CoV-2-associated. Depth was defined as the fraction of total T cells that were SARS-CoV-2-associated. Using the MIRA data, each spike-specific TCR was mapped to the spike region that the TCR reacts to and placed in a CD4 or CD8 class. Log10-transformed breadth and depth values were compared by one-way ANOVA with Sidak's multiple comparisons tests. TCRdb provides this immuneACCESS table in a form limited to in-frame rearrangements. Some clones are lacking; in checked studies, under half of them reflect an unresolved V gene, and why the rest are absent is not known. V and J calls and clone size are as listed in that table; D and trimming were resolved from the DNA. The sample has about 210,000 clones on record, about 95% of them singletons. The ten largest clones represent 1.7% of the sample.

As concerns this clone: Its antigen is unknown. Base qualities are missing; no much larger clone stands one base away.

The input for sequencing was peripheral blood, taken 28 days after the second dose of the MenACWY control vaccine. This clonotype originated in an adult who received the MenACWY meningococcal vaccine as a control. This chain joins TRBV5-4 to TRBJ2-2; 5 matching bases give a weak D call of TRBD2. The CDR3 reads as follows: CASSLVGLATNTGELFF. The sequence in DNA is TGTGCCAGCAGCTTGGTGGGCTTAGCGACGAACACCGGGGAGCTGTTTTTT.